The TCR beta chain described here comes from a study of blood T cells in healthy people across ages. General study results and limits: The donors' CMV status was not determined, possibly confounding changes in expanded clonotypes. Both higher diversity and more naive CD4+ cells marked long-lived donors when set against aged donors.

Primers used in a second PCR of about 6 to 11 cycles were a sample-barcoded 5' primer and a J-beta primer mix. There were at least 3 million CDR3-containing paired-end reads obtained from each sample. MiXCR, applied by TCRdb to the 5' RACE reads, yields one record per CDR3 protein. The data show 270,000 or so distinct CDR3 sequences, 25% to 30% seen once. This clonotype occurred many times. Antigen unknown. Looked up from germline, CDR1 is SGHAT and CDR2 is FQNNGV. Germline trimming cut 6 bases from V and 4 bases from J; bases unmatched to any gene: 8. The CDR3 spans 15 residues. Per-sample PBMC isolation yielded at least 6.5 million cells.

This receptor was identified in an older woman in good health. The chain is built from TRBV11-2 and TRBJ2-1; 8 bases agree with TRBD1. Specimen: blood. This CDR3 is CASRETGGTYNEQFF. Here the CDR3 DNA reads TGTGCCAGCAGGGAAACAGGGGGGACATACAATGAGCAGTTCTTC.